A single T cell receptor (beta chain) is shown here with its context. Antigen specificity is unknown. The method was immunoSEQ multiplex PCR; TCRdb's version includes in-frame clones alone and lacks a portion of them. Among some 560 clones listed, more than 90% were seen once. The sample originates from a study of T cells and Merkel cell carcinoma outcomes. Findings and caveats of the study: Reportedly, T-cell repertoire with density predicts Merkel cell carcinoma outcomes.

V was trimmed by 1 base and J by 6 bases, leaving 11 bases between them. Per the germline V gene, CDR1 is SGHRS and CDR2 is YFSETQ. This CDR3 comprises 13 residues. Sequencing was performed on tumor tissue from Merkel cell carcinoma. This chain links TRBV5-1 with TRBJ2-7, with D perhaps TRBD1 (5 bases). The TCR was taken from a human donor with Merkel cell carcinoma. CDR3 sequence reads: CASSLFVGPEQYF. The CDR3 coding sequence is TGCGCCAGCAGCTTGTTTGTGGGGCCCGAGCAGTACTTC.